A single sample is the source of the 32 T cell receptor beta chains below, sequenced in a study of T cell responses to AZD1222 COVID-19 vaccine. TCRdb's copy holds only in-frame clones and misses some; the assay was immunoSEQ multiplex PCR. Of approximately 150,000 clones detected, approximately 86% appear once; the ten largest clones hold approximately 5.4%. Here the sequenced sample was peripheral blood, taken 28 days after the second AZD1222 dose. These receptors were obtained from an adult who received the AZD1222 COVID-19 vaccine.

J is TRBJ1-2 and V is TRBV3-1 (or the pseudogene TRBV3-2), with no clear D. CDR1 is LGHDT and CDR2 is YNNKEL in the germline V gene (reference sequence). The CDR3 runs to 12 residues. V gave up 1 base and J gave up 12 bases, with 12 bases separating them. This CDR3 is CASSQAKGRNTF. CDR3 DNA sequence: TGTGCCAGCAGCCAAGCGAAGGGCCGGAACACCTTC.

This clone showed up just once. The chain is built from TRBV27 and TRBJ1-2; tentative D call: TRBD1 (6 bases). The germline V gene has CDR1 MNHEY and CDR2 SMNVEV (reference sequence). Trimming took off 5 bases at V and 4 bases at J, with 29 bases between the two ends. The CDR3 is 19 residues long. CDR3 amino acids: CASSLSGPHREGISYGYTF. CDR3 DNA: TGTGCCAGCAGTCTCTCCGGGCCACACAGGGAGGGTATCAGCTATGGCTACACCTTC.

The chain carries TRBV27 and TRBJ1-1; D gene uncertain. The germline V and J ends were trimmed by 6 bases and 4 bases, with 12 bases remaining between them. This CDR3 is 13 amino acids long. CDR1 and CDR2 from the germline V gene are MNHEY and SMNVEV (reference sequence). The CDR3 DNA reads TGTGCCAGCAGGTCGTCGGTAGGCACTGAAGCTTTCTTT. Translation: CASRSSVGTEAFF.

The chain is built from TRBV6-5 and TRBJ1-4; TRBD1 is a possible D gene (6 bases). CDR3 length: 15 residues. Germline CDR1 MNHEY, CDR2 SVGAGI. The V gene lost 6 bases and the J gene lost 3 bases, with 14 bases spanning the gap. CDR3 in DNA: TGTGCCAGCAGGGGGGCCACGGGGGCTAATGAAAAACTGTTTTTT. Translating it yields CASRGATGANEKLFF.

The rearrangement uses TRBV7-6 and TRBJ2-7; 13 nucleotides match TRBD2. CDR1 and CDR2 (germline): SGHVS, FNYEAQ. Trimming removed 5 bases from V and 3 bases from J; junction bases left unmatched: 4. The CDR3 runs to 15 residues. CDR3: CASSKGTSGVYEQYF. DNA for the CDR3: TGTGCCAGCAGCAAAGGGACTAGCGGGGTCTACGAGCAGTACTTC.

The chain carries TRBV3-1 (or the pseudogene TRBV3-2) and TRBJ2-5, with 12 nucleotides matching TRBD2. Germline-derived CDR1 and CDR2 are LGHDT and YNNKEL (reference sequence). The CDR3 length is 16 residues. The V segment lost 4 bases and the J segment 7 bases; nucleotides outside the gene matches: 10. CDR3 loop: CASSPRTSGTPGTQYF. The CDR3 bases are TGTGCCAGCAGCCCGCGGACTAGCGGGACTCCGGGGACCCAGTACTTC.

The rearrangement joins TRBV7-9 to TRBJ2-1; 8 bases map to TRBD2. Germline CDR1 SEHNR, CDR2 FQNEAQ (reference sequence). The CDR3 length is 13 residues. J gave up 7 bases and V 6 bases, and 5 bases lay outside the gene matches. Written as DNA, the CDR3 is TGTGCCAGCAGGTATAGCGGGGAGAATGAGCAGTTCTTC. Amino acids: CASRYSGENEQFF.

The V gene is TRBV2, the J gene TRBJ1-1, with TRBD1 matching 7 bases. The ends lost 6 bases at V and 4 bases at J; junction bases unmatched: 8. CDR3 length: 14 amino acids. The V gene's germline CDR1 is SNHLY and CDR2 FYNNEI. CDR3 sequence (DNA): TGTGCCAGCAGGACGAGACAGGGCTTCACTGAAGCTTTCTTT. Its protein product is CASRTRQGFTEAFF.

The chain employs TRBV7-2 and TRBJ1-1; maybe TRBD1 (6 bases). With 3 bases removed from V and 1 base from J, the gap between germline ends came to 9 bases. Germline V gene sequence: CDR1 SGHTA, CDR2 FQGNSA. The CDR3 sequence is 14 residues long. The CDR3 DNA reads TGTGCCAGCAGCTTCAGAGGGGGGAACACTGAAGCTTTCTTT. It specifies CASSFRGGNTEAFF.

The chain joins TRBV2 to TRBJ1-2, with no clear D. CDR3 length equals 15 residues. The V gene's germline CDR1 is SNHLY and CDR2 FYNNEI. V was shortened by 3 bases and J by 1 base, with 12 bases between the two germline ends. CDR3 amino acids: CASSDRGSLNYGYTF. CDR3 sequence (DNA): TGTGCCAGCAGTGATCGAGGGTCCCTTAACTATGGCTACACCTTC. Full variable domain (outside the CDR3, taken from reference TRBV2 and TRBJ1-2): EPEVTQTPSHQVTQMGQEVILRCVPISNHLYFYWYRQILGQKVEFLVSFYNNEISEKSEIFDDQFSVERPDGSNFTLKIRSTKLEDSAMYFCASSDRGSLNYGYTFGSGTRLTVV.

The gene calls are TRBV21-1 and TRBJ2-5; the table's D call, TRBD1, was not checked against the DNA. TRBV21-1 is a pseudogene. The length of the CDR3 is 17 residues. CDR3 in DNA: TGTGCCAGCAGAAACCCCGGGACAGGGGGTAAACAAGAGACCCAGTACTTC. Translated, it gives CASRNPGTGGKQETQYF.

Here the CDR3 DNA reads TGTGCCAGCTGCTTGCATAGCGGGAGTATCAATGAGCAGTTCTTC. Residues: CASCLHSGSINEQFF. The rearrangement links TRBV6-5 to TRBJ2-1; 9 nucleotides line up with TRBD2. Unmatched junction bases numbered 11, after V lost 8 bases and J lost 6 bases. The germline V gene encodes CDR1 MNHEY and CDR2 SVGAGI. This CDR3 is 15 amino acids long.

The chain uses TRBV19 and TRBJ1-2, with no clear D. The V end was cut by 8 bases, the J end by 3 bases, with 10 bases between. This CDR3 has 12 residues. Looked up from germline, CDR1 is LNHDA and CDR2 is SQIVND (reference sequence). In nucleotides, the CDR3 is TGTGCCAGTCGAGATAATTACTATGGCTACACCTTC. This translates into CASRDNYYGYTF. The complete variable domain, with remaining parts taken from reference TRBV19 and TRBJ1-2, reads DGGITQSPKYLFRKEGQNVTLSCEQNLNHDAMYWYRQDPGQGLRLIYYSQIVNDFQKGDIAEGYSVSREKKESFPLTVTSAQKNPTAFYLCASRDNYYGYTFGSGTRLTVV.

CDR3 sequence: CASIWRVNTEAFF. CDR3 DNA sequence: TGTGCCAGCATCTGGCGGGTGAACACTGAAGCTTTCTTT. The chain has TRBV6-6 and TRBJ1-1; D remains unclear. The germline V gene has CDR1 MNHNY and CDR2 SVGAGI (reference sequence). The CDR3 sequence is 13 residues long. V was cut by 7 bases and J by 0 bases, with 9 bases left in between.

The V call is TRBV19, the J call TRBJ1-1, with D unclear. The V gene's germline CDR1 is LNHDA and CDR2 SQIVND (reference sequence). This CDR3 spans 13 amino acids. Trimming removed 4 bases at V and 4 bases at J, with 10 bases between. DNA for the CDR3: TGTGCCAGTAGTACTCTAAAAGGCACTGAAGCTTTCTTT. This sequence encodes CASSTLKGTEAFF.

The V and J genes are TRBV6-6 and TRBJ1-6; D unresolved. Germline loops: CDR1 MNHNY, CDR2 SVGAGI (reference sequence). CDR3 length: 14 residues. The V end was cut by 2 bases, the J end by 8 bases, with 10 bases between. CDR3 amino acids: CASSYTFKDSPLHF. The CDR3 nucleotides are TGTGCCAGCAGTTACACTTTTAAAGATTCACCCCTCCACTTT.

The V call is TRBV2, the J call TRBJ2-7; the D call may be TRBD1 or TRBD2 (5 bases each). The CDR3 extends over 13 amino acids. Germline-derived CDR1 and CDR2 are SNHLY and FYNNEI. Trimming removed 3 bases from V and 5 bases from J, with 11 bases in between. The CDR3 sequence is CASSEGVSDEQYF. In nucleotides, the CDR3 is TGTGCCAGCAGTGAGGGGGTGAGTGACGAGCAGTACTTC.

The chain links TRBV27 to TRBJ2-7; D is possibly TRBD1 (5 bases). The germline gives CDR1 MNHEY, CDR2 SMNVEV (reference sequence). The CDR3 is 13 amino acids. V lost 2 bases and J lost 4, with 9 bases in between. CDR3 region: CASSLAQGYEQYF. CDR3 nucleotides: TGTGCCAGCAGTTTAGCTCAGGGTTACGAGCAGTACTTC.

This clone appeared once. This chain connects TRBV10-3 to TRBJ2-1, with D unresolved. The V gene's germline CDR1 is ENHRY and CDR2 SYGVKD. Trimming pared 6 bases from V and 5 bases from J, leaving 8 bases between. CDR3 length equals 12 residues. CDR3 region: CAIRRADNEQFF. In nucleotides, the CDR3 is TGTGCCATCAGGCGTGCGGACAATGAGCAGTTCTTC.

CDR3 coding DNA: TGTGCCAGCAGCCCTCTACAGTACCAAGAGACCCAGTACTTC. Translating it yields CASSPLQYQETQYF. This rearrangement joins TRBV7-8 to TRBJ2-5; D call uncertain. Germline V gives CDR1 SGHVS, CDR2 FQNEAQ. Trimming left V 5 bases short and J 0 bases short, with 10 bases between. The CDR3 runs to 14 residues. Using reference TRBV7-8 and TRBJ2-5 for the parts outside the CDR3, the full variable domain is GAGVSQSPRYKVAKRGQDVALRCDPISGHVSLFWYQQALGQGPEFLTYFQNEAQLDKSGLPSDRFFAERPEGSVSTLKIQRTQQEDSAVYLCASSPLQYQETQYFGPGTRLLVL.

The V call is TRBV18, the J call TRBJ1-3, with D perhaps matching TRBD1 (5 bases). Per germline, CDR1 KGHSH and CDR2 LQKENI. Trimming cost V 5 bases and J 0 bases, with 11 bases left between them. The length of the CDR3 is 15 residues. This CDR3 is CASSNQGDSGNTIYF. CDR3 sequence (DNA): TGTGCCAGCTCAAACCAGGGTGACTCTGGAAACACCATATATTTT.

CDR3 bases: TGCGCCAGCAGCCAAGAGTGGCCAGGAGACTGGCCCCAGCATTTT. Its protein product is CASSQEWPGDWPQHF. The chain employs TRBV4-1 and TRBJ1-5; D is ambiguous. V lost 0 bases, J lost 9 bases, and 15 bases lay in between. The CDR3 contains 15 residues. Germline V gene data show CDR1 as MGHRA and CDR2 as YSYEKL.

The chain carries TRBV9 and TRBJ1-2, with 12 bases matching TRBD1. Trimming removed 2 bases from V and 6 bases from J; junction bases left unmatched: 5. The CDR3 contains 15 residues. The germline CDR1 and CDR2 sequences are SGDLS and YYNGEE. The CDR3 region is CASSVRDRGQNGYTF. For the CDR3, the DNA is TGTGCCAGCAGCGTGCGGGACAGGGGGCAAAATGGCTACACCTTC.

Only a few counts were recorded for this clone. The CDR3 sequence: CAIRSLAGGSYNEQFF. The CDR3 region has the DNA TGTGCCATCAGGTCCTTAGCGGGAGGATCCTACAATGAGCAGTTCTTC. The chain is built from TRBV10-3 and TRBJ2-1, with 10 nucleotides matching TRBD2. The CDR3 loop spans 16 amino acids. V was pared by 6 bases and J by 1 base, with 6 bases of the junction left unmatched. Germline lookup yields CDR1 ENHRY and CDR2 SYGVKD.

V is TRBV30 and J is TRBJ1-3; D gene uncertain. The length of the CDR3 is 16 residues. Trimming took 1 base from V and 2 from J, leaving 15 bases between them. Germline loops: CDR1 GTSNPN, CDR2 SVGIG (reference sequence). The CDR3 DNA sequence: TGTGCCTGGAGTGCAGGATGGGCCTCCGCTGGAAACACCATATATTTT. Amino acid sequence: CAWSAGWASAGNTIYF.

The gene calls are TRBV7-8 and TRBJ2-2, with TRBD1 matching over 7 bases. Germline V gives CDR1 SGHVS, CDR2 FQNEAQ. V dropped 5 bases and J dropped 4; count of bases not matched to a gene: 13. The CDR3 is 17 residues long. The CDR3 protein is CASSRYRGSTSTGELFF. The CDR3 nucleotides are TGTGCCAGCAGCCGCTACAGGGGCTCGACTTCCACCGGGGAGCTGTTTTTT.

The CDR3 nucleotides read TGTGCCAGCAGCTTGCCGCAGGGGGATGCTGAAGCTTTCTTT. It specifies CASSLPQGDAEAFF. The chain has TRBV5-8 and TRBJ1-1, with 7 bases that match TRBD1. The trim removed 1 base at V and 6 bases at J, leaving 6 bases unmatched. Germline loops: CDR1 SGHTS, CDR2 YDEGEE. The CDR3 sequence is 14 residues long.

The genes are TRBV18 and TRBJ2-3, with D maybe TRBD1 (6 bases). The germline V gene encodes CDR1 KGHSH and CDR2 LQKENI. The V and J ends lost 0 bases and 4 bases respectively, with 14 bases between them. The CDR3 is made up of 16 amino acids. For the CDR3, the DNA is TGTGCCAGCTCACCACCGGTAGGGGGAATGGCAGATACGCAGTATTTT. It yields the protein CASSPPVGGMADTQYF.

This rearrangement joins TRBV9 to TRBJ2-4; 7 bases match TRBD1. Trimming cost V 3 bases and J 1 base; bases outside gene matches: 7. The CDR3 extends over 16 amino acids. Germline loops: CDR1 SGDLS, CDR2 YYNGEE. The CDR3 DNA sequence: TGTGCCAGCAGCGGACAGGGAGCCTTGGCCAAAAACATTCAGTACTTC. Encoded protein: CASSGQGALAKNIQYF.

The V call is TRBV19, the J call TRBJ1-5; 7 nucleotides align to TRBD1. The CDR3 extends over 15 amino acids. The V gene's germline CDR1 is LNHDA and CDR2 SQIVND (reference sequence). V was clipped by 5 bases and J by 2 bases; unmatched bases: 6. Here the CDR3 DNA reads TGTGCCAGTAGTCCCATTGACAGGGGCAATCAGCCCCAGCATTTT. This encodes CASSPIDRGNQPQHF. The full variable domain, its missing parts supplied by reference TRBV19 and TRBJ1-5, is DGGITQSPKYLFRKEGQNVTLSCEQNLNHDAMYWYRQDPGQGLRLIYYSQIVNDFQKGDIAEGYSVSREKKESFPLTVTSAQKNPTAFYLCASSPIDRGNQPQHFGDGTRLSIL.

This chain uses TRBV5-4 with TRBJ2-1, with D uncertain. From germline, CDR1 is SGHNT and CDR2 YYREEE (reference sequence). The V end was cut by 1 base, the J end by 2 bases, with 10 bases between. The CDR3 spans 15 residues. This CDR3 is CASSLFQEAYNEQFF. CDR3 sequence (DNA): TGTGCCAGCAGCTTGTTCCAGGAAGCCTACAATGAGCAGTTCTTC. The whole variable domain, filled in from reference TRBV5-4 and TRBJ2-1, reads ETGVTQSPTHLIKTRGQQVTLRCSSQSGHNTVSWYQQALGQGPQFIFQYYREEENGRGNFPPRFSGLQFPNYSSELNVNALELDDSALYLCASSLFQEAYNEQFFGPGTRLTVL.

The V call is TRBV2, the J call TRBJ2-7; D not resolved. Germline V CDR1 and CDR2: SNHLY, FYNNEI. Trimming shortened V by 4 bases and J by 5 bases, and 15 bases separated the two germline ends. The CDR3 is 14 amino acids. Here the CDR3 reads CASSGYMESNEQYF. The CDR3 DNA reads TGTGCCAGCAGTGGATACATGGAATCCAACGAGCAGTACTTC.